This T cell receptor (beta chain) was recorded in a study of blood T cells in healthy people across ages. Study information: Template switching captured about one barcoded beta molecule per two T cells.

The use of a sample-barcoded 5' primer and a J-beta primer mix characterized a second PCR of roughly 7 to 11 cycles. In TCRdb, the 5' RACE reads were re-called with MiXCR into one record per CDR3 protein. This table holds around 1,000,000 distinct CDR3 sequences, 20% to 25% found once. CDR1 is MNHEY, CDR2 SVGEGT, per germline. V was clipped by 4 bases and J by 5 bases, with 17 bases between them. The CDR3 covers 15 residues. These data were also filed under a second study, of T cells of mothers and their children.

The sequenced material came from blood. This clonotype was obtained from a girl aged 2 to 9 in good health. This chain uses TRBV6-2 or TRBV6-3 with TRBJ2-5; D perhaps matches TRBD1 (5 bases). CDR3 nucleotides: TGTGCCAGCAGTTCCAGGACACTCGGGCGGGAGACCCAGTACTTC. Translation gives CASSSRTLGRETQYF.